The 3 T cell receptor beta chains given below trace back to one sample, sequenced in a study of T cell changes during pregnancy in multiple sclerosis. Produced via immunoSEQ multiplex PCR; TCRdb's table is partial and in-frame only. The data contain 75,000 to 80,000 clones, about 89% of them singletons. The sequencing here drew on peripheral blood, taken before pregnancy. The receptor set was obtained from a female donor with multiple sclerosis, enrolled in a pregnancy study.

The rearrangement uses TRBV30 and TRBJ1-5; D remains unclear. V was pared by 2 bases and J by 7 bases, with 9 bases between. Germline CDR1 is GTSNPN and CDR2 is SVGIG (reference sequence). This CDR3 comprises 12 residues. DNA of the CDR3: TGTGCCTGGAGTACCGGGTCCCAGCCCCAGCATTTT. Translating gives CAWSTGSQPQHF.

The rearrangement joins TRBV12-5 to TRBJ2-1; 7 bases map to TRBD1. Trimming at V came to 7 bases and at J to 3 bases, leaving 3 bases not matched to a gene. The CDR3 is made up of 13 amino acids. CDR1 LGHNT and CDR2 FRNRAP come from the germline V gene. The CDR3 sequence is CASARDSYNEQFF. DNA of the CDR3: TGTGCTAGTGCCCGGGACAGCTACAATGAGCAGTTCTTC.

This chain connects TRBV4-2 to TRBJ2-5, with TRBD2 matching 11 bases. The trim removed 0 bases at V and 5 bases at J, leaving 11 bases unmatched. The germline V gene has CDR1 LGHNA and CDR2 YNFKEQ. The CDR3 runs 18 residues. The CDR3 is CASSQDVLAGGRLETQYF. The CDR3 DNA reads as TGTGCCAGCAGCCAAGATGTGCTAGCGGGGGGACGGTTGGAGACCCAGTACTTC.